The 21 T cell receptor beta chains below come from one sample, sequenced in a study of radiotherapy plus CTLA-4 blockade in lung cancer. Sequenced by immunoSEQ multiplex PCR; TCRdb stores in-frame clones only, minus some. The sample includes about 77,000 clones, roughly 74% of them seen just once. The sample in question was peripheral blood, obtained from a patient treated with radiotherapy plus ipilimumab. These receptor sequences come from a human donor with non-small cell lung cancer whose response to radiotherapy plus ipilimumab could not be evaluated.

J is TRBJ1-5 and V is TRBV2; D is ambiguous. This CDR3 has 15 residues. From germline, CDR1 is SNHLY and CDR2 FYNNEI. Trimming pared 3 bases from V and 1 base from J, leaving 10 bases between. The CDR3, as DNA: TGTGCCAGCAGTGAGGAGGGTAGGAGCAATCAGCCCCAGCATTTT. Translation gives CASSEEGRSNQPQHF.

This chain joins TRBV7-3 and TRBJ2-2, with D maybe TRBD1 (6 bases). Germline CDR1 is SGHTA and CDR2 is FQGTGA. The CDR3 sequence is 15 residues long. V lost 5 bases and J 4 bases, leaving 14 bases between the germline ends. The CDR3 spells CASSATPGVTGELFF. The CDR3 DNA follows: TGTGCCAGCAGCGCCACCCCAGGGGTCACCGGGGAGCTGTTTTTT.

This rearrangement joins TRBV15 to TRBJ1-6; the match to TRBD1 covers 9 bases. V shed 1 base, J shed 6 bases, and the junction held 10 bases outside the gene matches. The CDR3 runs to 18 residues. Germline CDR1 reads LNHNV; CDR2 reads YYDKDF (reference sequence). The CDR3 sequence is CATSRAGQGPRINSPLHF. CDR3 nucleotide sequence: TGTGCCACCAGCAGAGCGGGACAGGGACCTCGAATTAATTCACCCCTCCACTTT.

This clone appeared a few times. The chain recombines TRBV4-1 with TRBJ1-2; no clear D gene. Trimming cost V 0 bases and J 0 bases, with 2 bases left between them. In germline, CDR1 is MGHRA, CDR2 YSYEKL. The CDR3 is made up of 13 amino acids. CDR3 amino acids: CASSQDTNYGYTF. The DNA of the CDR3 is TGCGCCAGCAGCCAAGATACTAACTATGGCTACACCTTC.

This chain joins TRBV28 and TRBJ1-6; TRBD1 might be the D (6 bases). Germline assignment: CDR1 MDHEN and CDR2 SYDVKM. The CDR3 is made up of 14 amino acids. The V and J ends lost 4 bases and 6 bases respectively, with 10 bases between them. CDR3 nucleotide sequence: TGTGCCAGCAGTTCAGACAGGACTAATTCACCCCTCCACTTT. Translation gives CASSSDRTNSPLHF.

The gene calls are TRBV25-1 and TRBJ1-1; TRBD1 agrees at 7 bases. V gave up 3 bases and J gave up 1 base; unmatched junction bases: 5. Germline V CDR1 and CDR2: MGHDK, SYGVNS. The CDR3 has 15 residues. CDR3 nucleotides: TGTGCCAGCAGTGAGACAGGGTGGGCGAACACTGAAGCTTTCTTT. It translates to CASSETGWANTEAFF.

The V and J genes are TRBV4-3 and TRBJ2-3; weak D call: TRBD1 (6 bases). Germline V gene lookup returns CDR1 LGHNA and CDR2 YSLEER. Between the trimmed V and J ends, which lost 0 bases and 5 bases, there was a span of 12 bases. The CDR3 contains 15 residues. The CDR3: CASSQEHRAGDTQYF. CDR3 coding DNA: TGCGCCAGCAGCCAAGAACACAGGGCGGGAGATACGCAGTATTTT.

The chain combines TRBV12-5 with TRBJ2-5; possible D gene TRBD2, 6 bases. This CDR3 region has 11 residues. Germline assignment: CDR1 LGHNT and CDR2 FRNRAP. V was pared by 5 bases and J by 5 bases, with 6 bases between. The CDR3 spells CASGGGETQYF. CDR3 DNA: TGTGCTAGTGGTGGGGGGGAGACCCAGTACTTC.

The rearrangement links TRBV11-3 to TRBJ2-7; tentatively, D is TRBD1 (6 bases). CDR1 is SGHNT and CDR2 is YENEEA in the germline V gene. V lost 5 bases and J 3 bases, leaving 14 bases between the germline ends. The length of the CDR3 is 14 residues. CDR3 protein: CASSDSGTRYEQYF. CDR3 coding DNA: TGTGCCAGCAGCGATTCCGGGACACGCTACGAGCAGTACTTC.

Only one count was recorded for this clone. The V call is TRBV2, the J call TRBJ1-3; D not resolved. V was cut by 1 base and J by 4 bases, with 11 bases left in between. The CDR3 spans 15 residues. Germline CDR1 and CDR2: SNHLY and FYNNEI. The CDR3 region has the DNA TGTGCCAGCAGTGAAGACAGAAACCCCGGAAACACCATATATTTT. This translates into CASSEDRNPGNTIYF. The full variable domain, completed using reference TRBV2 and TRBJ1-3, is EPEVTQTPSHQVTQMGQEVILRCVPISNHLYFYWYRQILGQKVEFLVSFYNNEISEKSEIFDDQFSVERPDGSNFTLKIRSTKLEDSAMYFCASSEDRNPGNTIYFGEGSWLTVV.

The V call is TRBV11-3, the J call TRBJ1-3, with D unclear. V was trimmed by 1 base and J by 4 bases, leaving 8 bases between them. CDR1 is SGHNT, CDR2 YENEEA, per germline. The CDR3 has 14 residues. As DNA, the CDR3 is TGTGCCAGCAGCTTAGGTGGAGCCGGAAACACCATATATTTT. Protein product: CASSLGGAGNTIYF.

The gene calls are TRBV5-4 and TRBJ2-5; no firm D call. Matching the DNA end better, TRBJ2-7 makes the J call doubtful. Germline V gene data show CDR1 as SGHNT and CDR2 as YYREEE (reference sequence). The CDR3 loop spans 11 amino acids. DNA of the CDR3: TGTGCCAGCAGCTTGGGTTACGAGCAGTACTTC. Translating it yields CASSLGYEQYF.

The chain recombines TRBV30 with TRBJ2-3; weak D call: TRBD2 (6 bases). With 5 bases removed from V and 2 bases from J, the gap between germline ends came to 14 bases. CDR1 GTSNPN and CDR2 SVGIG come from the germline V gene (reference sequence). CDR3 length: 14 amino acids. The CDR3 is CAWGAGLITDTQYF. The CDR3 DNA follows: TGTGCCTGGGGGGCGGGACTGATCACAGATACGCAGTATTTT.

The genes are TRBV11-2 and TRBJ1-2, with a tentative D call TRBD1 (6 bases). This CDR3 region has 16 residues. V was trimmed by 1 base and J by 1 base, leaving 13 bases between them. Germline values: CDR1 SGHAT, CDR2 FQNNGV. CDR3 residues: CASSLVAGAGNYGYTF. CDR3 sequence (DNA): TGTGCCAGCAGCTTAGTTGCAGGGGCGGGTAACTATGGCTACACCTTC.

The rearrangement links TRBV5-4 to TRBJ2-1, with D maybe TRBD2 (6 bases). The V gene lost 1 base and the J gene lost 0 bases, with 20 bases spanning the gap. This CDR3 has 19 residues. Germline V gene lookup returns CDR1 SGHNT and CDR2 YYREEE (reference sequence). The CDR3 DNA follows: TGTGCCAGCAGCTTGAAGGTGGGGCTAGCGCCGAGCTCCTACAATGAGCAGTTCTTC. Protein: CASSLKVGLAPSSYNEQFF.

The rearrangement uses TRBV29-1 and TRBJ1-1, with D possibly matching TRBD1 (5 bases). This CDR3 spans 13 amino acids. Germline V CDR1 and CDR2: SQVTM, ANQGSEA. The ends were cut back, 5 bases at V and 2 bases at J, with 12 bases in the middle. The CDR3 coding sequence is TGCAGCGTTCGGCTGGGGGGAAACACTGAAGCTTTCTTT. Translation: CSVRLGGNTEAFF.

This clone was picked up one time. The chain recombines TRBV5-4 with TRBJ1-2; 8 bases match TRBD1. From germline, CDR1 is SGHNT and CDR2 YYREEE (reference sequence). There are 15 residues in the CDR3. V was clipped by 4 bases and J by 7 bases; unmatched bases: 12. CDR3 coding DNA: TGTGCCAGCAGCGACGATCCAGGGGGCTTGGGTGGCTACACCTTC. Encoded protein: CASSDDPGGLGGYTF.

The rearrangement joins TRBV7-9 to TRBJ2-2, with D perhaps TRBD1 (6 bases). The CDR3 consists of 15 residues. Trimming stripped 4 bases from V and 5 bases from J, with 14 bases between. The germline V gene encodes CDR1 SEHNR and CDR2 FQNEAQ (reference sequence). The CDR3 DNA reads TGTGCCAGCAGCTCCCCGGGACAAGATACCGGGGAGCTGTTTTTT. Its protein is CASSSPGQDTGELFF.

The chain employs TRBV5-1 and TRBJ2-5, with D possibly TRBD2 on 6 matching bases. From germline, CDR1 is SGHRS and CDR2 YFSETQ. V gave up 3 bases and J gave up 2 bases, with 14 bases separating them. This CDR3 is built from 15 residues. Here the CDR3 reads CASSSNLAIQETQYF. CDR3 nucleotides: TGCGCCAGCAGCTCCAACCTAGCGATACAAGAGACCCAGTACTTC.

This clone is judged medium-sized. The chain employs TRBV19 and TRBJ1-3; weak D call: TRBD1 (6 bases). The V end lost 6 bases, the J end lost 0 bases, and 12 bases lay between the germline ends. This CDR3 region has 15 residues. The germline V gene encodes CDR1 LNHDA and CDR2 SQIVND (reference sequence). CDR3 in amino acids: CASSRGGNSGNTIYF. The CDR3, as DNA: TGTGCCAGTAGCCGCGGGGGCAACTCTGGAAACACCATATATTTT.

The chain employs TRBV27 and TRBJ2-1; TRBD2 aligns across 16 bases. The V and J ends lost 5 bases and 1 base, in that order; junction bases with no gene match: 5. CDR1 is MNHEY, CDR2 SMNVEV, per germline (reference sequence). The CDR3 is 18 amino acids. The CDR3, as DNA: TGTGCCAGCAGTCTCGGGACTAGCGGGAGGGATTCCTACAATGAGCAGTTCTTC. Protein sequence: CASSLGTSGRDSYNEQFF.